Listed below are T cell receptor beta chains from one sample, sequenced in a study of blood T cells in healthy people across ages. MiXCR, applied by TCRdb to the 5' RACE reads, yields one record per CDR3 protein. Among approximately 400,000 distinct CDR3 sequences, about 52% were seen once, and the ten largest hold 45% to 65%. The material sequenced was blood. These receptors were collected from a man aged 60 to 69 in good health. The CDR3 runs from the conserved cysteine through the conserved F or W. A D gene is named only where the DNA matches it firmly. The size field is filled for only some rows; it gives once, few, many or a size class.

>NA|TRBJ2-7|NA|TRBV20-1
TGCAGTGCTAGAGGTGCGGGACTTTCCGCGGGGAATGAGCAGTACTTC
CSARGAGLSAGNEQYF
>NA|TRBJ1-2|NA|TRBV7-9
TGTGCCAGCAGCTTAGGAGCGGCGTCCTATGGCTACACCTTC
CASSLGAASYGYTF
>few|TRBJ2-5|NA|TRBV11-3
TGTGCCAGCAGCCCTCCGGCTCAAGAGACCCAGTACTTC
CASSPPAQETQYF
>once|TRBJ1-4|NA|TRBV27
TGTGCCAGCAGCTCCCAGCCACGAAACCAAAATGAAAAACTGTTTTTT
CASSSQPRNQNEKLFF
>NA|TRBJ2-5|NA|TRBV10-3
TGTGCCATCAGTGAGCCGAGAGAGACCCAGTACTTC
CAISEPRETQYF
>NA|TRBJ1-6|NA|TRBV20-1
TGCAGTGCTAGAGTGCCTGATTCACCCCTCCACTTT
CSARVPDSPLHF
>NA|TRBJ2-5|TRBD2|TRBV10-1
TGCGCCAGCAGTGAGTCAGTGGGGCGGGGGGAAATTCAAGAGACCCAGTACTTC
CASSESVGRGEIQETQYF
>NA|TRBJ1-2|TRBD1|TRBV29-1
TGCAGCGTTGAAGATCAGGGGGGGAATGGCTACACCTTC
CSVEDQGGNGYTF
>NA|TRBJ2-7|TRBD2|TRBV3-1
TGTGCCAGCAGCCATACTAGCGGACATTACAATGAGCAGTACTTC
CASSHTSGHYNEQYF
>NA|TRBJ1-1|NA|TRBV3-1
TGTGCCAGCAGCCAACGCCATTCAAAGGGTGAAGCTTTCTTT
CASSQRHSKGEAFF
>NA|TRBJ2-4|NA|TRBV12-5
TGTGCTAGTGGTTTACGTGACATTCAGTACTTC
CASGLRDIQYF
>NA|TRBJ2-3|NA|TRBV20-1
TGCAGTGCGAGTGGCCGGGACACAGATACGCAGTATTTT
CSASGRDTDTQYF
>NA|TRBJ2-7|NA|TRBV29-1
TGCAGCGTTGAAGGATCGGCAGGGGCCAGATACGAGCAGTACTTC
CSVEGSAGARYEQYF
>NA|TRBJ2-7|NA|TRBV11-3
TGTGCCAGCAGCTTAGAAGGCAGCCGGGAGCAGTACTTC
CASSLEGSREQYF
>NA|TRBJ2-3|NA|TRBV20-1
TGCAGTGCTAGAGATCCGACAACAGCAGCCCGCGGGGATACGCAGTATTTT
CSARDPTTAARGDTQYF
>NA|TRBJ2-1|NA|TRBV19
TGTGCCAGTAGTCTCCCGGGAGCCCTTCCGGAGCAGTTCTTC
CASSLPGALPEQFF
>NA|TRBJ2-5|NA|TRBV4-1
TGCGCCAGCAGCCTCTACCCCCCTGGACAGAACCAAGAGACCCAGTACTTC
CASSLYPPGQNQETQYF
>many|TRBJ2-5|NA|TRBV4-1
TGCGCCAGCAGCCCGAGGCGGGAAGGGACCCAGTACTTC
CASSPRREGTQYF
>NA|TRBJ2-7|NA|TRBV12-3/TRBV12-4
TGTGCCAGCAGCCCACAGATAGCCTCCTACGAGCAGTACTTC
CASSPQIASYEQYF
>NA|TRBJ2-1|NA|TRBV9
TGTGCCAGCAGCCCCCCCCCTGACTATGAGACTGAGCAGTTCTTC
CASSPPPDYETEQFF
>NA|TRBJ2-6|TRBD1|TRBV7-9
TGTGCCAGCAGCTTAGGACAGGGGACCCACTCTGGGGCCAACGTCCTGACTTTC
CASSLGQGTHSGANVLTF
>few|TRBJ2-1|NA|TRBV5-4
TGTGCCAGCAGCAACTTTCTTGAGCAGTTCTTC
CASSNFLEQFF
>NA|TRBJ2-5|NA|TRBV3-1
TGTGCCAGCAGCCAAGATTGGTCCAGGGTGGGTCGGGAGACCCAGTACTTC
CASSQDWSRVGRETQYF
>NA|TRBJ2-5|TRBD2|TRBV24-1
TGTGCCACCAGTGATTTGGGGGATAGCGGGATCATACAAGAGACCCAGTACTTC
CATSDLGDSGIIQETQYF
>once|TRBJ1-1|NA|TRBV11-2
TGTGCCAGCAGCTCCTCGGGGTCGATCACTGAAGCTTTCTTT
CASSSSGSITEAFF
>NA|TRBJ2-5|NA|TRBV19
TGTGCCAGTAAACCGAGGGGGGGCCGAGAGACCCAGTACTTC
CASKPRGGRETQYF
>NA|TRBJ2-3|NA|TRBV12-3/TRBV12-4
TGTGCCACCAAGCCGGGACTAGGGACAGATACGCGGTATTTT
CATKPGLGTDTRYF
>NA|TRBJ1-2|NA|TRBV28
TGTGCCAGCAGTTTATACAGATATGGCTACACCTTC
CASSLYRYGYTF
>NA|TRBJ2-5|NA|TRBV7-9
TGTGCCAGCAGCATAAGGGGGGGCCGGGACAGCTACACGTCGGAGCAGTACTTC
CASSIRGGRDSYTSEQYF
>few|TRBJ2-5|NA|TRBV7-3
TGTGCCAGCAGCCCGAGAGGGCTCCGACAAGAGACCCAGTACTTC
CASSPRGLRQETQYF
>NA|TRBJ2-7|TRBD2|TRBV7-2
TGTGCCAGCAGCTTAGTATCAGCGGGGCACTCCTACGAGCAGTACTTC
CASSLVSAGHSYEQYF
>few|TRBJ2-3|NA|TRBV4-2
TGTGCCAGCAGCCGGGGAACAGGGTCTAGCACAGATACGCAGTATTTT
CASSRGTGSSTDTQYF
>NA|TRBJ2-3|TRBD2|TRBV7-2
TGTGCCAGCAGCTTAGGAGCGGGAGGGTTGGGCACGCAGTATTTT
CASSLGAGGLGTQYF
>NA|TRBJ2-1|NA|TRBV20-1
TGCAGTGCTGGCCAGCATGATGAGCAGTTCTTC
CSAGQHDEQFF
>NA|TRBJ2-5|NA|TRBV20-1
TGCAGTGCTAGAGACGCCGTGAGGGCGGCCGGGGAGACCCAGTACTTC
CSARDAVRAAGETQYF
>NA|TRBJ2-1|TRBD2|TRBV20-1
TGCAGTGCTAGGGCTCTAGCGGGGGCCTACAATGAGCAGTTCTTC
CSARALAGAYNEQFF
>NA|TRBJ2-5|NA|TRBV14
TGTGCCAGCAGCCATGGATCCCTCAGGGAGCAGTACTTC
CASSHGSLREQYF
>once|TRBJ2-7|NA|TRBV3-1
TGTGCCAGCAGCCAGAACCACTTGGGACCGCTTCGCGAGCAGTACTTC
CASSQNHLGPLREQYF
>NA|TRBJ2-3|TRBD2|TRBV20-1
TGCAGTGCCCCTCTAGCGGGGGGACTGAGAGATACGCAGTATTTT
CSAPLAGGLRDTQYF
>NA|TRBJ2-5|TRBD2|TRBV2
TGTGCCAGCAGGGCTAGCGGGGGGTCTCAAGAGACCCAGTACTTC
CASRASGGSQETQYF
>many|TRBJ2-6|NA|TRBV29-1
TGCAGCGTTGAAAAGATTTTAGGGTCTGTAGGGGCCAACGTCCTGACTTTC
CSVEKILGSVGANVLTF
>NA|TRBJ2-5|TRBD2|TRBV18
TGTGCCAGCTCACCACGGGAGGGCCAGGCTAAGCAGGAGACCCAGTACTTC
CASSPREGQAKQETQYF
>NA|TRBJ2-7|TRBD1|TRBV11-2
TGTGCCAGCAGCTTCGACAGGGACGAGCAGTACTTC
CASSFDRDEQYF
>few|TRBJ2-3|TRBD2|TRBV5-1
TGCGCCAGCAGCTGGGGACTAGCGGGAGGGCCAAATACGCAGTATTTT
CASSWGLAGGPNTQYF
>few|TRBJ2-7|TRBD1|TRBV7-2
TGTGCCAGCAGCGGGGGACAGGGTGTCCCCTACGAGCAGTACTTC
CASSGGQGVPYEQYF
>NA|TRBJ1-2|TRBD1|TRBV28
TGTGCCAGCAGTTTACCCGGGACAGGGGTTGTTTACTATGGCTACACCTTC
CASSLPGTGVVYYGYTF
>NA|TRBJ2-5|TRBD1|TRBV7-2
TGTGCCAGCAGCTTAACTTGGGGGGGACAGGGGGAATCTAAGCAGTACTTC
CASSLTWGGQGESKQYF
>many|TRBJ2-7|TRBD2|TRBV28
TGTGCCAGCATTACCCCCGGGGGACTAGCCTCCGAGCAGTACTTC
CASITPGGLASEQYF
>few|TRBJ2-5|TRBD1|TRBV4-3
TGCGCCAGCAGCCAAGATAGTGGGACAGGGGAAGAGACCCAGTACTTC
CASSQDSGTGEETQYF
>NA|TRBJ2-3|NA|TRBV20-1
TGCAGTGCTAGGCCCGCCGGGACCCTTAGCACAGATACGCAGTATTTT
CSARPAGTLSTDTQYF
>NA|TRBJ2-7|NA|TRBV20-1
TGCAGTGCTAGTATGGCTAGTAGAACCTACGAGCAGTACTTC
CSASMASRTYEQYF
>many|TRBJ1-1|NA|TRBV6-2/TRBV6-3
TGTGCCAGCAGTTACAGTGAACGGGAAGGAGCTTTCTTT
CASSYSEREGAFF
>once|TRBJ1-2|NA|TRBV5-5
TGTGCCAGCAGAGCGCAGGGTGTGGGAAACTATGGCTACACCTTC
CASRAQGVGNYGYTF
>NA|TRBJ2-7|NA|TRBV29-1
TGCAGCGTTGAAAGGGCAGCCTACAATGAGCAGTACTTC
CSVERAAYNEQYF
>NA|TRBJ2-3|TRBD1|TRBV13
TGTGCCAGCAGCCTGCAATTGAGGACAGGGGTAGATACGCAGTATTTT
CASSLQLRTGVDTQYF
>few|TRBJ2-3|NA|TRBV28
TGTGCCAGCTCCGGGGGAACTAGCACAGATACGCAGTATTTT
CASSGGTSTDTQYF
>many|TRBJ2-5|TRBD2|TRBV7-2
TGTGCCAGCAGCTTTGGCGGGAGTGGGGAGACCCAGTACTTC
CASSFGGSGETQYF
>NA|TRBJ2-3|NA|TRBV7-6
TGTGCCAGCAGATCCGGGACACCAATGGTCCCAGATACGCAGTATTTT
CASRSGTPMVPDTQYF
>few|TRBJ2-7|TRBD2|TRBV20-1
TGCAGTGCGACCCTAGCGGGAGTGGGGGAGCAGTACTTC
CSATLAGVGEQYF
>NA|TRBJ2-5|NA|TRBV5-1
TGCGCCAGCATCCAACAGGGAGCCCAAGAGACCCAGTACTTC
CASIQQGAQETQYF